This record covers a single T cell receptor beta chain. Germline CDR1 and CDR2: MDHEN and SYDVKM. V trimming: 5 bases; J trimming: 7 bases; junction bases outside the gene matches: 12. This CDR3 comprises 16 residues. The data belong to a study of cytomegalovirus exposure and HLA in healthy donors. Primers: 60 Vbeta forward and 13 Jbeta reverse. Profiled with immunoSEQ multiplex PCR; TCRdb holds only in-frame clones, not every one. This sample carries fewer than 150,000 clones, roughly three quarters of them seen once, and the ten largest clones take roughly 3.1%. The source material was PBMCs. The receptor's source is a man aged 25 to 40 in good health and CMV-seronegative. This rearrangement joins TRBV28 to TRBJ2-1; 9 nucleotides agree with TRBD1. This CDR3 is CASSIPGQGVPNEQFF. The CDR3 DNA is TGTGCCAGCAGTATCCCGGGACAGGGTGTTCCGAATGAGCAGTTCTTC.